This is a list of T cell receptor beta chains from one sample in a study of T cells expressing NK-cell markers. Following a re-call of the 5' RACE reads, TCRdb has one entry per CDR3 protein and lacks DNA. The specimen's table records about 550,000 distinct CDR3 sequences. The sequenced sample was blood T cells: a sorted CD56 or NKG2C T cell subset, CD4+ or CD8+ T cells, or bulk PBMC T cells (not recorded which). These receptors came from a man aged 18 to 30 in good health. Both conserved end residues are part of each CDR3. The order of the fields is V gene, J gene, CDR3 protein.

TRBV6-1	TRBJ2-1	CASGRGDRLTYNEQFF
TRBV6-5	TRBJ2-3	CASRPPSGLTDTQYF
TRBV5-1	TRBJ1-1	CASSEGRETEAFF
TRBV30	TRBJ1-1	CAWSVKQGTEAFF
TRBV4-3	TRBJ2-3	CASSQDRPGQGAWDTQYF
TRBV18	TRBJ2-1	CASSPTSGSGYNEQFF
TRBV18	TRBJ2-7	CASSPGVAGTYEQYF
TRBV2	TRBJ2-2	CATKPRTGGTGELFF
TRBV6-5	TRBJ2-3	CASSFGQGRDTQYF
TRBV11-2	TRBJ2-2	CASSFPSWGSNTGELFF
TRBV6-1	TRBJ1-2	CASGQGLGVYGYTF
TRBV6-2/TRBV6-3	TRBJ1-4	CASSYDRAREKLFF
TRBV20-1	TRBJ1-2	CSAHAPGHLNYGYTF
TRBV29-1	TRBJ2-7	CSARTVATAEQYF
TRBV10-3	TRBJ2-5	CAISPASGRGAETQYF
TRBV12-3/TRBV12-4	TRBJ1-2	CASTAKGLDGYTF
TRBV6-1	TRBJ2-2	CASSDGTGGKRRLFF
TRBV29-1	TRBJ2-2	CSVAPTRHTGELFF
TRBV28	TRBJ2-1	CASSPRLAGASNEQFF